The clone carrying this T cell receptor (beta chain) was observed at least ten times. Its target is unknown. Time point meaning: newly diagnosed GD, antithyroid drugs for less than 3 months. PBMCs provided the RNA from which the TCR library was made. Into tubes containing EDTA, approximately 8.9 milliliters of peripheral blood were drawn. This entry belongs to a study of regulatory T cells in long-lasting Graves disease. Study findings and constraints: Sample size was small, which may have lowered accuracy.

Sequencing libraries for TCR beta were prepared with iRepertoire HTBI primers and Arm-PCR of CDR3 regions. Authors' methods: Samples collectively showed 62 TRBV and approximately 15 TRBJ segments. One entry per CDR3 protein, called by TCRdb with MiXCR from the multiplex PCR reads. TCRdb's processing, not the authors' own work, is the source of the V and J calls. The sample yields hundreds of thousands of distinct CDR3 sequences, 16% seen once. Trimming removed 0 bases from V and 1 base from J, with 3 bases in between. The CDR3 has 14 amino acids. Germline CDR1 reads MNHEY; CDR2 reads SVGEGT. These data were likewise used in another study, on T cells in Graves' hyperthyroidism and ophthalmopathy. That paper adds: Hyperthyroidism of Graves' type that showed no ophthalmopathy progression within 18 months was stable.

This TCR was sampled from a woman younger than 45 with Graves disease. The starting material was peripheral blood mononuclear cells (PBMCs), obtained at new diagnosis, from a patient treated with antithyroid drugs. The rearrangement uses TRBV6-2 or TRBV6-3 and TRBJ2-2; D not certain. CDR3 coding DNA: TGTGCCAGCAGTTACTCGAAGAACACCGGGGAGCTGTTTTTT. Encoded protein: CASSYSKNTGELFF.